This T cell receptor (beta chain) is drawn from a study of cytomegalovirus exposure and HLA in healthy donors. The wider study: HLA-typed donors were the source of 80 million to 90 million unique TCRs, which an early data release held. Study conclusions and caveats: With DRB1 most and HLA-C fewest, TCR association rates differed between HLA loci in a later analysis. A missense DCLRE1C variant was associated with V- and J-gene trimming of TCR beta chains in a later analysis, and an independent cohort replicated the association. The study flagged approximately 180 TCR beta chains as cytomegalovirus-associated.

Details on this clone: Its specificity is not known.

This CDR3 comprises 15 residues. Germline CDR1 is MNHNS and CDR2 is SASEGT. Trimming took 4 bases from V and 3 from J; bases not matched to a gene: 5. The study ran its PCR with 60 Vbeta and 13 Jbeta primers. The data were produced by immunoSEQ multiplex PCR, yet TCRdb's version contains in-frame clones alone and is incomplete. The sample includes some 80,000 clones, about 9.5% of them seen just once. The chain has TRBV6-1 and TRBJ2-2, with 7 positions matching TRBD2. The material sequenced was PBMCs. The receptor was isolated from a man in his sixties in good health and CMV-seropositive. The CDR3 DNA is TGTGCCAGCAGTGCCGGACTAGGTGACACCGGGGAGCTGTTTTTT. Protein sequence: CASSAGLGDTGELFF.